This T cell receptor beta chain was obtained from a study of T and B cells in COVID-19 patients. Study-wide background: Of approximately 21 active-infection patients, 12 were critically ill with mechanical ventilation or extracorporeal membrane oxygenation. In the active-infection cohort, 18 of 20 patients had comorbidities linked to unfavorable COVID-19 outcome. General study points: Patients with COVID-19 reportedly showed strongly skewed T cell receptor beta variable and joining gene usage. Highly clonal in active COVID-19, TRB repertoires exceeded healthy-donor diversity and richness at recovery.

From blood, roughly 240-550 ng of genomic DNA served as TRB template. Multiplex PCR with BIOMED2 TRB-A/B primer pools amplified TRB rearrangements. TCRdb reprocessed the multiplex PCR reads via MiXCR and lists one record per CDR3 protein. Here the sample spans roughly 1,500 distinct CDR3 sequences, approximately 24% being singletons. On this clonotype itself: Antigen specificity is unknown.

Between the trimmed V and J ends, which lost 2 bases and 8 bases, there was a span of 12 bases. The germline gives CDR1 SGHTA, CDR2 FQGNSA. The length of the CDR3 is 13 residues. Material for sequencing was blood. The clonotype comes from a human donor with active COVID-19. This chain links TRBV7-2 with TRBJ1-2; TRBD1 might be the D (5 bases). Written as DNA, the CDR3 is TGTGCCAGCAGCTTACAGGGCCAAGGGGGCTACACCTTC. The encoded protein is CASSLQGQGGYTF. The whole variable domain, remainder taken from reference TRBV7-2 and TRBJ1-2, is GAGVSQSPSNKVTEKGKDVELRCDPISGHTALYWYRQSLGQGLEFLIYFQGNSAPDKSGLPSDRFSAERTGGSVSTLTIQRTQQEDSAVYLCASSLQGQGGYTFGSGTRLTVV.